Presented here are 18 T cell receptor beta chains from one specimen sequenced in a study of tumor-infiltrating lymphocytes in primary liver carcinoma. Out of unsorted whole blood came the blood RNA, and germline DNA was extracted as well. The authors made TCR beta cDNA from around 500 ng total RNA with a constant-region primer. Three rounds of nested multiplex PCR with slightly modified ARM-PCR produced TCR beta libraries. Both of the initial two PCR rounds ran for approximately 11 cycles and employed TRBV1-TRBV30 forward primers alongside a C-beta reverse primer. TCRdb reanalysed the multiplex PCR reads using MiXCR and keeps one entry per CDR3 protein. The repertoire has approximately 320,000 distinct CDR3 sequences, around three fifths of them found once; the top ten carry approximately 15%. Specimen: peripheral blood. All receptors derive from a woman aged 25 to 45 with primary liver carcinoma and hepatitis B virus infection.

This clonotype was recorded a few times. A much larger clone sits a single nucleotide away, making a read error possible. The J gene is TRBJ2-3, the V gene TRBV11-3; TRBD1 matches at 8 bases. Germline assignment: CDR1 SGHNT and CDR2 YENEEA. The CDR3 consists of 15 residues. CDR3 sequence (DNA): TGTGCCAACAGCTCGGACAGGGAGGGCACAGATACGCAGTATTTT. Translated: CANSSDREGTDTQYF. Full variable domain (missing parts from reference TRBV11-3 and TRBJ2-3): EAGVVQSPRYKIIEKKQPVAFWCNPISGHNTLYWYLQNLGQGPELLIRYENEEAVDDSQLPKDRFSAERLKGVDSTLKIQPAELGDSAVYLCANSSDREGTDTQYFGPGTRLTVL.

On this clonotype itself: The junction departs from germline at one end; a sequencing error may be responsible. The chain is built from TRBV30 and TRBJ2-7; weak D call: TRBD1 (6 bases). Germline V gives CDR1 GTSNPN, CDR2 SVGIG (reference sequence). This CDR3 region has 12 residues. This CDR3 is CARRDKAHERYF. CDR3 bases: TGTGCCCGCCGGGACAAAGCCCACGAGCGGTACTTC.

This clonotype was counted at least ten times. The CDR3 here is CASALAGVNEQFF. The CDR3 region has the DNA TGTGCCAGCGCACTAGCGGGAGTCAATGAGCAGTTCTTC. This chain connects TRBV11-1 to TRBJ2-1; 11 nucleotides agree with TRBD2. Trimming took 8 bases from V and 6 from J; bases not matched to a gene: 3. CDR3 size: 13 residues. The germline CDR1 and CDR2 sequences are SGHAT and FQDESV (reference sequence).

The gene calls are TRBV15 and TRBJ2-1; D is ambiguous. Trimming removed 0 bases from V and 7 bases from J, with 7 bases in between. CDR3 length: 13 residues. The germline V gene has CDR1 LNHNV and CDR2 YYDKDF (reference sequence). The CDR3 DNA reads TGTGCCACCAGCAGAGACTGGCTGAATGAGCAGTTCTTC. Translating it yields CATSRDWLNEQFF.

A remark on this clonotype: Just one base apart from a much larger clone, this may be a read error. J is TRBJ2-2 and V is TRBV4-1; 11 bases fit TRBD2. The length of the CDR3 is 16 residues. Germline CDR1 MGHRA, CDR2 YSYEKL. This chain's CDR3 is CTSSLTSGSDTGELFF. DNA for the CDR3: TGCACCAGCAGCCTTACTAGCGGGAGTGACACCGGGGAGCTGTTTTTT.

Notes on this clonotype: At one boundary the junction diverges from the germline segment, which might be a read error. The chain combines TRBV28 with TRBJ1-1, with 9 bases that match TRBD1. Germline V CDR1 and CDR2: MDHEN, SYDVKM. This CDR3 contains 13 residues. CDR3 region: CVSTRDRVNVAFF. DNA for the CDR3: TGTGTCAGCACTAGGGACAGGGTTAATGTAGCTTTCTTT. The complete variable domain, with remaining parts taken from reference TRBV28 and TRBJ1-1, reads DVKVTQSSRYLVKRTGEKVFLECVQDMDHENMFWYRQDPGLGLRLIYFSYDVKMKEKGDIPEGYSVSREKKERFSLILESASTNQTSMYLCVSTRDRVNVAFFGQGTRLTVV.

V gene TRBV7-9 combines with J gene TRBJ2-1, with D perhaps matching TRBD2 (5 bases). Trimming stripped 3 bases from V and 7 bases from J, with 16 bases between. This CDR3 comprises 15 residues. In germline, CDR1 is SEHNR, CDR2 FQNEAQ (reference sequence). The CDR3 coding sequence is TGTGCCAGCAGCTTTTCAAGCGGAGAACGGAATGAGCAGTTCTTC. Translating gives CASSFSSGERNEQFF.

The CDR3 sequence: CASNERCPNYGYTF. The CDR3 nucleotides are TGTGCCAGCAACGAAAGGTGTCCAAACTATGGCTACACCTTC. The chain recombines TRBV6-1 with TRBJ1-2; D is unclear. The CDR3 is made up of 14 amino acids. The germline gives CDR1 MNHNS, CDR2 SASEGT. Trimming removed 7 bases from V and 2 bases from J, with 14 bases in between.

This clonotype was seen at least ten times. CDR3 DNA: TGCGCCAGCAGCCAGTTCCCAGGGAGCACAGATACGCAGTATTTT. This encodes CASSQFPGSTDTQYF. The J gene is TRBJ2-3, the V gene TRBV4-1, with TRBD1 as a possible D gene (5 bases). The CDR3 has 15 amino acids. Deletions cut 3 bases from V and 0 bases from J, with 10 bases between. CDR1 is MGHRA and CDR2 is YSYEKL in the germline V gene.

This chain joins TRBV13 and TRBJ2-5; possible D gene TRBD2, 6 bases. CDR3 size: 15 residues. V was trimmed by 9 bases and J by 1 base, leaving 18 bases between them. Germline V gene data show CDR1 as PRHDT and CDR2 as FYEKMQ (reference sequence). The CDR3 loop reads CASRLVDGLQETQYF. DNA of the CDR3: TGTGCCAGTAGACTAGTGGACGGCCTCCAAGAGACCCAGTACTTC.

The chain joins TRBV6-1 to TRBJ2-2; 10 bases match TRBD2. The trim removed 6 bases at V and 5 bases at J, leaving 12 bases unmatched. In germline, CDR1 is MNHNS, CDR2 SASEGT. This CDR3 has 17 residues. This chain's CDR3 is CASRKRGLASGTGELFF. CDR3 coding DNA: TGTGCCAGCAGAAAACGGGGACTAGCGAGTGGGACCGGGGAGCTGTTTTTT.

This clonotype was recorded many times. The V and J genes are TRBV11-2 and TRBJ2-1, with a weak D call TRBD2 (6 bases). The CDR3 covers 14 residues. Trimming took off 4 bases at V and 5 bases at J, with 12 bases between the two ends. Germline CDR1 and CDR2: SGHAT and FQNNGV. CDR3 region: CASSSGLLDNEQFF. CDR3 DNA: TGTGCCAGCAGCTCAGGACTACTTGACAATGAGCAGTTCTTC.

The chain links TRBV6-2 or TRBV6-3 to TRBJ2-5, with 7 nucleotides matching TRBD2. This CDR3 region has 15 residues. With 7 bases clipped from V and 2 bases from J, the junction kept 10 bases outside the gene matches. Germline CDR1 reads MNHEY; CDR2 reads SVGEGT. CDR3 sequence: CASNRWGRGQETQYF. In nucleotides, the CDR3 is TGTGCCAGCAACCGATGGGGGAGGGGTCAAGAGACCCAGTACTTC.

Only one count was recorded for this clonotype. The CDR3 end shows no conserved phenylalanine or tryptophan, and so a read error is likely. This sequence joins TRBV6-5 and TRBJ2-2, with TRBD2 matching over 11 bases. Losses at the gene ends were 8 bases for V and 4 bases for J; bases not matched to a gene: 6. The CDR3 has 15 residues. Looked up from germline, CDR1 is MNHEY and CDR2 is SVGAGI. For the CDR3, the DNA is TGTGCCAGCCTAGCGGGAGGATGGGGCACCGGGGAGCTGTTTTTA. It specifies CASLAGGWGTGELFL.

Concerning this clonotype: Here the CDR3 omits its conserved ending phenylalanine or tryptophan, so a read error is the likely source. The chain is built from TRBV24-1 and TRBJ1-5, with D perhaps matching TRBD1 (6 bases). V was cut by 5 bases and J by 2 bases, with 12 bases left in between. This CDR3 comprises 15 residues. Germline CDR1 and CDR2: KGHDR and SFDVKD. The CDR3 sequence: CATSVGGLGNQPQHS. DNA for the CDR3: TGTGCCACCAGTGTAGGGGGTTTGGGCAATCAGCCCCAGCATTCT.

A remark on this clonotype: One end of the junction does not line up with germline, which may come from a read error. Here the CDR3 reads CSVVRATGELSF. The CDR3 DNA is TGCAGCGTTGTCAGGGCCACCGGGGAGCTGTCTTTT. The chain recombines TRBV29-1 with TRBJ2-2, with D perhaps assigned TRBD1 or TRBD2 (5 bases each). This CDR3 contains 12 residues. CDR1 SQVTM and CDR2 ANQGSEA come from the germline V gene.

A word on this clonotype: As the CDR3 is not closed by the conserved phenylalanine or tryptophan, this likely results from a read error. The rearrangement uses TRBV6-2 or TRBV6-3 and TRBJ2-2; a possible D gene is TRBD1 (6 bases). The germline gives CDR1 MNHEY, CDR2 SVGEGT. V lost 8 bases and J lost 3, with 10 bases in between. The CDR3 length is 13 residues. The CDR3 loop reads CASGQTHTGELFY. The DNA for the CDR3 is TGTGCCAGCGGACAGACTCACACCGGGGAGCTGTTTTAT.

This clonotype was detected many times. This sequence joins TRBV6-1 and TRBJ2-2; D gene uncertain. Trimming stripped 6 bases from V and 3 bases from J, with 11 bases between. The V gene's germline CDR1 is MNHNS and CDR2 SASEGT. The CDR3 is 14 amino acids. The CDR3 nucleotides read TGTGCCAGCAGATCTTGGGCGGACACCGGGGAGCTGTTTTTT. Translating it yields CASRSWADTGELFF.